One T cell receptor beta chain is described in this entry. The entry originates in a study of blood T cell repertoires in COVID-19. Study details: Acute and convalescent COVID-19 specimens originated in the United States, Italy and Spain. PBMCs, B-cell-depleted T cells, or T cells were the source of the cDNA or gDNA that made up the material.

The V gene end was trimmed by 3 bases and the J gene end by 4 bases; junction bases not matched to a gene: 18. In germline, CDR1 is LGHNA, CDR2 YNFKEQ. This CDR3 region has 20 residues. Per the original methods: Cell counts per sample came from amplifying reference gene primers. Assay used: immunoSEQ multiplex PCR; TCRdb lists only in-frame clones, some missing. V and J calls and clone size are given by that table; D and trimming were obtained from the DNA. The sample lists 55,000 to 65,000 clones, 65% to 80% occurring once. The chain joins TRBV4-2 to TRBJ2-2, with 9 bases matching TRBD2. This TCR was recovered from a man aged 60-69 years with acute or convalescent COVID-19. Sequencing was done on a sample of peripheral blood. CDR3 bases: TGTGCCAGCAGCCATTCTAGGGGCGCGGGAGGGCTTCAGGCCACCGGGGAGCTGTTTTTT. Amino acid sequence: CASSHSRGAGGLQATGELFF.